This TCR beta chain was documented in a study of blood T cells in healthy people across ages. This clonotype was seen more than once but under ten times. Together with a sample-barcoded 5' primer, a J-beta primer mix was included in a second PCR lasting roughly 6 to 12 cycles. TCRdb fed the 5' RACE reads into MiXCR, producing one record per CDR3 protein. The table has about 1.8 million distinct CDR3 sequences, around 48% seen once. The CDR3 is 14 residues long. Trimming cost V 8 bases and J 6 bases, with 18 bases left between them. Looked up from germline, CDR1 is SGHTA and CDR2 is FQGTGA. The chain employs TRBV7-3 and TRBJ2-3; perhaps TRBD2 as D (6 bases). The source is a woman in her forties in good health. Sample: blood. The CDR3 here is CASAGGGTGDTQYF. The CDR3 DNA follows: TGTGCCAGCGCCGGTGGGGGGACCGGGGATACGCAGTATTTT. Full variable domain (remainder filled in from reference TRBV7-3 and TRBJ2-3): GAGVSQTPSNKVTEKGKYVELRCDPISGHTALYWYRQSLGQGPEFLIYFQGTGAADDSGLPNDRFFAVRPEGSVSTLKIQRTERGDSAVYLCASAGGGTGDTQYFGPGTRLTVL.